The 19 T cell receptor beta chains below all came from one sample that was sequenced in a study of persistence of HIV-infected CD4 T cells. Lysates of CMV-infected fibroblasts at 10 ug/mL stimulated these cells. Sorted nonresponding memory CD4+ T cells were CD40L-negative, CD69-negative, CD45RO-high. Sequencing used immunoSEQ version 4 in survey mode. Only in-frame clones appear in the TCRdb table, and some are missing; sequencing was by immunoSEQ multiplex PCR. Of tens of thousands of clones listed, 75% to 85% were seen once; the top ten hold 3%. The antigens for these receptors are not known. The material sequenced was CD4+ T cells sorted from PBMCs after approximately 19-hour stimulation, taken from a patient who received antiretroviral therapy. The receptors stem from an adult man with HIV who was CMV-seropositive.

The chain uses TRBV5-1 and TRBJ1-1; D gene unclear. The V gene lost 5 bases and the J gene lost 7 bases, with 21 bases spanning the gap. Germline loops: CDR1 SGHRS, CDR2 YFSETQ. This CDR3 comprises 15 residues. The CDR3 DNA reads TGCGCCAGCAGATTTTCAGGAGGCCTAAGGGTTGAAGCTTTCTTT. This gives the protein CASRFSGGLRVEAFF.

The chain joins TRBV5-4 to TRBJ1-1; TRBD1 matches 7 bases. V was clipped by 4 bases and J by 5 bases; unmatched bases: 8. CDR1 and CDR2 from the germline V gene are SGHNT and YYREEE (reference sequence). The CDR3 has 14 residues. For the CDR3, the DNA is TGTGCCAGCAGCGGCGGGGACAGCTTAACTGAAGCTTTCTTT. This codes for CASSGGDSLTEAFF. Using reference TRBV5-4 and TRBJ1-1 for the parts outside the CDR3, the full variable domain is ETGVTQSPTHLIKTRGQQVTLRCSSQSGHNTVSWYQQALGQGPQFIFQYYREEENGRGNFPPRFSGLQFPNYSSELNVNALELDDSALYLCASSGGDSLTEAFFGQGTRLTVV.

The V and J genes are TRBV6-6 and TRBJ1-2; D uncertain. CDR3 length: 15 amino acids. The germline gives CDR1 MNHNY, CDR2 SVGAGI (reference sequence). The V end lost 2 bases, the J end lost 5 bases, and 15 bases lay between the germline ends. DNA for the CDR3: TGTGCCAGCAGTTACGTAGGCAAATCCTCTTATGGCTACACCTTC. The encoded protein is CASSYVGKSSYGYTF.

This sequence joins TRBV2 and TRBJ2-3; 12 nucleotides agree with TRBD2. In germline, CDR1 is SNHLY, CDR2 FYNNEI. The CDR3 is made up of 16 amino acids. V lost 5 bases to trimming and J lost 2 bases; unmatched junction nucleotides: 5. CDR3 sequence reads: CASSTRTSGTTDTQYF. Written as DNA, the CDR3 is TGTGCCAGCAGTACACGGACTAGCGGGACCACAGATACGCAGTATTTT.

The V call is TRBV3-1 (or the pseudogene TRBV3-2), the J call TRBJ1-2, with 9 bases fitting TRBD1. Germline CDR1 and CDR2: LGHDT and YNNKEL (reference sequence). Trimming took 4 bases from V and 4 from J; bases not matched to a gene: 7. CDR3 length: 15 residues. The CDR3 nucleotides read TGTGCCAGCAGCCCACGGACAGGGGAGGGCTATGGCTACACCTTC. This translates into CASSPRTGEGYGYTF.

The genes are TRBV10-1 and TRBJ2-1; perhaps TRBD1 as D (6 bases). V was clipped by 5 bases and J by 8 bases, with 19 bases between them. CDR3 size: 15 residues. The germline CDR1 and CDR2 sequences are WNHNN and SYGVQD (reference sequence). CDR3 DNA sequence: TGCGCCAGCAGTTATACAGGGTTGTCCCCATATGAGCAGTTCTTC. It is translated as CASSYTGLSPYEQFF.

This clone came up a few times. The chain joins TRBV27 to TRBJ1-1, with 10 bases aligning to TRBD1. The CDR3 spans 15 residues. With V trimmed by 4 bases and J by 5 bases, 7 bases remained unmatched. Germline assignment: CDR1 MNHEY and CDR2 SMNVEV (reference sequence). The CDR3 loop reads CASSSFGTGVTEAFF. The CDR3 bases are TGTGCCAGCAGTTCTTTCGGGACAGGGGTTACTGAAGCTTTCTTT.

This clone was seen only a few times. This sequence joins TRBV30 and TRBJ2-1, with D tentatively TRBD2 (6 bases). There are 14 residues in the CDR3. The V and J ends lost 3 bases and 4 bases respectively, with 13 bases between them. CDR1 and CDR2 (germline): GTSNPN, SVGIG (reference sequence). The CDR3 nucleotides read TGTGCCTGGAGACGGCTAGCGAGTTACAATGAGCAGTTCTTC. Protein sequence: CAWRRLASYNEQFF.

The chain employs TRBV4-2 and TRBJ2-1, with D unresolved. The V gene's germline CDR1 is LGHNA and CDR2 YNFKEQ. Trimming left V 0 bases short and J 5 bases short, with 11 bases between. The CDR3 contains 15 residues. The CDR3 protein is CASSQERLSNNEQFF. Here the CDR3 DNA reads TGTGCCAGCAGCCAAGAGCGCCTTTCCAACAATGAGCAGTTCTTC.

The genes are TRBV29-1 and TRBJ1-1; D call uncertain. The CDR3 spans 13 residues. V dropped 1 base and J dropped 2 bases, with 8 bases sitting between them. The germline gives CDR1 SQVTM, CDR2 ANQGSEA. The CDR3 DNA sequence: TGCAGCGTTGAAGGCCAGACAAACACTGAAGCTTTCTTT. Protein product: CSVEGQTNTEAFF.

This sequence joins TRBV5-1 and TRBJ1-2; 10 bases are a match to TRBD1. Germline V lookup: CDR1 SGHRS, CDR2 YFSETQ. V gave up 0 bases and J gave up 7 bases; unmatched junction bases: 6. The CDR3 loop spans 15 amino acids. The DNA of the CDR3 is TGCGCCAGCAGCTTGGGGACAGGGGGTGCTCGTGGCTACACCTTC. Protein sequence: CASSLGTGGARGYTF.

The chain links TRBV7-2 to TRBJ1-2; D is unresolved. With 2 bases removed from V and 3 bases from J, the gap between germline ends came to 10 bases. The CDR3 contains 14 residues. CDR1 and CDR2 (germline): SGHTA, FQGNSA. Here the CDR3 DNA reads TGTGCCAGCAGCTTAAACGCAGCCTACTATGGCTACACCTTC. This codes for CASSLNAAYYGYTF.

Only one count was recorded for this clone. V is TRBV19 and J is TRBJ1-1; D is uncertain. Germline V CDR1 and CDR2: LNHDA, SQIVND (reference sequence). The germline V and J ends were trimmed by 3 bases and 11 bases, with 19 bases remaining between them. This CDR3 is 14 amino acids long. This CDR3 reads CASSISSAAPAAFF. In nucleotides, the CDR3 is TGTGCCAGTAGTATCTCCTCAGCGGCCCCGGCGGCTTTCTTT.

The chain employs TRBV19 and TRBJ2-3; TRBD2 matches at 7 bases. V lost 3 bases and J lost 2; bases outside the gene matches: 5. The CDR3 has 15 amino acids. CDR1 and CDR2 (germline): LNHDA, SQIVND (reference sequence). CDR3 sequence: CASSIAGEVTDTQYF. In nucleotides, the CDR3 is TGTGCCAGTAGTATTGCGGGGGAGGTCACAGATACGCAGTATTTT.

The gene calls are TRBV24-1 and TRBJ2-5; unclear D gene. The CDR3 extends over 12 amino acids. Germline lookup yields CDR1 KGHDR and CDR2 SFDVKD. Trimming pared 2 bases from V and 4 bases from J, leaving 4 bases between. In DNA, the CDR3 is TGTGCCACCAGTGATTATTCAGAGACCCAGTACTTC. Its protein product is CATSDYSETQYF.

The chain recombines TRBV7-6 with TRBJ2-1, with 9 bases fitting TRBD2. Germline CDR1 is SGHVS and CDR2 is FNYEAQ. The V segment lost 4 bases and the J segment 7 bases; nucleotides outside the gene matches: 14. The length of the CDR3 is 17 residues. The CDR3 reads CASSSSSGSSLVNEQFF. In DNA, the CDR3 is TGTGCCAGCAGCTCGAGTAGCGGGAGTTCATTAGTGAATGAGCAGTTCTTC.

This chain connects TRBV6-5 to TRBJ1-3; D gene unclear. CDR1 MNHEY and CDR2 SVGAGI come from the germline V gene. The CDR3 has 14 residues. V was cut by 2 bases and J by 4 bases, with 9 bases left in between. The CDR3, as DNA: TGTGCCAGCAGTTACGCCATCCTAGGAAACACCATATATTTT. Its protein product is CASSYAILGNTIYF.

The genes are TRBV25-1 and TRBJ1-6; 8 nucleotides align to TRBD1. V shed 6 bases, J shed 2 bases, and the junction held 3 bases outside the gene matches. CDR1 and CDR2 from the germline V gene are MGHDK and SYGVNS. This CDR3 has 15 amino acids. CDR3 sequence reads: CASREDRAYNSPLHF. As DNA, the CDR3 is TGTGCCAGCAGGGAGGACAGGGCCTATAATTCACCCCTCCACTTT.

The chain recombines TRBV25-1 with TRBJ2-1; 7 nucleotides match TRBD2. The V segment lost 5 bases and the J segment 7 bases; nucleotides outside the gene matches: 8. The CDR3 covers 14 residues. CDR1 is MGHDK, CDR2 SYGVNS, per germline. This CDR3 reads CASSRSAGRNEQFF. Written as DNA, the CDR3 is TGTGCCAGCAGTAGATCAGCGGGACGTAATGAGCAGTTCTTC.